Below are 20 T cell receptor beta chains sequenced from a single sample in a study of cytomegalovirus exposure and HLA in healthy donors. Vbeta (60) and Jbeta (13) primers were used in the PCR. Profiling relied on immunoSEQ multiplex PCR, and the TCRdb table lists in-frame clones only, not all of them. The sample contains roughly 86,000 clones, about two thirds of which appear only once. The sample was PBMCs. These receptors came from a man between 60 and 70 years old in good health and CMV-seronegative.

This clone was counted once. The CDR3 protein is CASSLDSYYGYTF. The CDR3 DNA is TGTGCCAGCTCTCTCGACAGCTACTATGGCTACACCTTC. The J gene is TRBJ1-2, the V gene TRBV18; TRBD1 might be the D (5 bases). The CDR3 runs 13 residues. Germline lookup yields CDR1 KGHSH and CDR2 LQKENI. V was trimmed by 6 bases and J by 3 bases, leaving 11 bases between them.

The rearrangement links TRBV4-3 to TRBJ1-1; TRBD1 aligns across 7 bases. CDR3 length equals 13 residues. J gave up 8 bases and V 4 bases, and 7 bases lay outside the gene matches. In germline, CDR1 is LGHNA, CDR2 YSLEER. In nucleotides, the CDR3 is TGCGCCAGCAGCCCCCGGGGGACAGTAGAAGCTTTCTTT. It encodes CASSPRGTVEAFF.

V and J are TRBV2 and TRBJ2-1; D perhaps matches TRBD2 (5 bases). V was cut by 6 bases and J by 6 bases, with 12 bases left in between. CDR1 and CDR2 from the germline V gene are SNHLY and FYNNEI. This CDR3 is built from 13 residues. In DNA form, the CDR3 reads TGTGCCAGCAGCGATATTAGCGTCAATGAGCAGTTCTTC. Protein sequence: CASSDISVNEQFF.

The V gene is TRBV9, the J gene TRBJ2-7; TRBD1 aligns across 8 bases. The CDR3 is made up of 14 amino acids. With V trimmed by 3 bases and J by 4 bases, 6 bases remained unmatched. Germline V gene lookup returns CDR1 SGDLS and CDR2 YYNGEE. DNA of the CDR3: TGTGCCAGCAGCGCTTGGGACAGGCCGTACGAGCAGTACTTC. This sequence encodes CASSAWDRPYEQYF.

This clone was found a few times. The J gene is TRBJ2-7, the V gene TRBV5-6, with D possibly being TRBD2 (5 bases). V was clipped by 0 bases and J by 7 bases, with 14 bases between them. CDR3 size: 14 residues. Germline CDR1 SGHDT, CDR2 YYEEEE. The CDR3 sequence is CASSLAEGFSEQYF. The CDR3 DNA reads as TGTGCCAGCAGCTTGGCCGAGGGTTTCTCAGAGCAGTACTTC.

This clone was seen only a few times. The rearrangement joins TRBV6-5 to TRBJ1-3, with TRBD1 identical over 7 bases. The CDR3 sequence is 14 residues long. The germline CDR1 and CDR2 sequences are MNHEY and SVGAGI. V shed 6 bases and J 3 bases; nucleotides not matched to a gene: 5. CDR3 sequence (DNA): TGTGCCAGCAGCCAGAGACAGGGTGGAAACACCATATATTTT. As protein: CASSQRQGGNTIYF.

The genes are TRBV13 and TRBJ1-3; possibly TRBD1 for D (6 bases). The CDR3 has 14 amino acids. V dropped 5 bases and J dropped 2 bases, with 10 bases sitting between them. Germline V CDR1 and CDR2: PRHDT, FYEKMQ (reference sequence). The DNA for the CDR3 is TGTGCCAGCAGCGTACAGGGTACTGGAAACACCATATATTTT. Translating it yields CASSVQGTGNTIYF.

This clone turned up a few times. CDR3 coding DNA: TGTGCCAGCAGTGGTTTAGCGGGGTATAATGAGCAGTTCTTC. The encoded protein is CASSGLAGYNEQFF. The V gene is TRBV6-1, the J gene TRBJ2-1; 8 nucleotides agree with TRBD2. CDR1 is MNHNS and CDR2 is SASEGT in the germline V gene. V dropped 4 bases and J dropped 7; count of bases not matched to a gene: 6. This CDR3 comprises 14 residues.

A word on this clone: The sample has other DNA sequences that encode this CDR3 too. V and J are TRBV5-1 and TRBJ2-2; the match to TRBD1 covers 8 bases. Trimming removed 4 bases from V and 1 base from J; junction bases left unmatched: 3. The CDR3 length is 15 residues. Germline V gene sequence: CDR1 SGHRS, CDR2 YFSETQ. CDR3 residues: CASSLGTGNTGELFF. CDR3 nucleotide sequence: TGCGCCAGCAGCCTAGGGACAGGGAACACCGGGGAGCTGTTTTTT.

V is TRBV4-3 and J is TRBJ2-6; tentative D call: TRBD2 (5 bases). This CDR3 is 14 amino acids long. Germline values: CDR1 LGHNA, CDR2 YSLEER. V lost 3 bases, J lost 4 bases, and 7 bases lay in between. In nucleotides, the CDR3 is TGCGCCAGCAGCCAGAGGGTCGGGGCCAACGTCCTGACTTTC. It codes for CASSQRVGANVLTF.

This clone came up once. CDR3 protein: CASSHMPGLAGGTPYEQYF. The CDR3 region has the DNA TGCGCCAGCAGCCATATGCCGGGACTAGCGGGAGGGACGCCCTACGAGCAGTACTTC. The chain combines TRBV4-1 with TRBJ2-7; 16 positions agree with TRBD2. After removal of 3 bases from V and 2 bases from J, the junction contained 10 bases not matched to a gene. The CDR3 covers 19 residues. Looked up from germline, CDR1 is MGHRA and CDR2 is YSYEKL.

This clone was observed a handful of times. This chain links TRBV6-1 with TRBJ1-2; D unclear. The CDR3 spans 14 residues. Germline V CDR1 and CDR2: MNHNS, SASEGT. V was pared by 2 bases and J by 8 bases, with 15 bases between. For the CDR3, the DNA is TGTGCCAGCAGTGAACAGGCCCAGGAGGCCGGCTACACCTTC. It specifies CASSEQAQEAGYTF.

CDR3 protein: CASGFTSGGQTYNEQFF. In DNA, the CDR3 is TGTGCTAGTGGTTTCACTAGCGGGGGGCAAACCTACAATGAGCAGTTCTTC. This chain connects TRBV12-5 to TRBJ2-1; 12 bases map to TRBD2. Looked up from germline, CDR1 is LGHNT and CDR2 is FRNRAP. The ends lost 3 bases at V and 2 bases at J; junction bases unmatched: 5. The CDR3 is made up of 17 amino acids.

V gene TRBV11-2 combines with J gene TRBJ2-3; 7 nucleotides align to TRBD2. Trimming took 1 base from V and 4 from J; bases not matched to a gene: 8. There are 16 residues in the CDR3. Germline V gene data show CDR1 as SGHAT and CDR2 as FQNNGV. This CDR3 is CASSLGAGRESDTQYF. CDR3 DNA: TGTGCCAGCAGCTTAGGTGCGGGGAGGGAGTCAGATACGCAGTATTTT.

The J gene is TRBJ2-3, the V gene TRBV7-2; 10 bases map to TRBD2. The CDR3 has 16 amino acids. V dropped 5 bases and J dropped 14; count of bases not matched to a gene: 19. Germline loops: CDR1 SGHTA, CDR2 FQGNSA. The CDR3 is CASSESLGTSDPDGYF. Written as DNA, the CDR3 is TGTGCCAGCAGCGAAAGTCTCGGGACTAGCGACCCAGATGGGTATTTT.

The chain is built from TRBV21-1 and TRBJ1-2; TRBD1 is taken as the D call from the table, unchecked against the DNA. TRBV21-1 is flagged as a pseudogene. The CDR3 is made up of 13 amino acids. The CDR3 coding sequence is TGTGCCATCCCGGAGGACAGGAACTATGGCTACACCTTC. This gives the protein CAIPEDRNYGYTF.

The rearrangement uses TRBV11-2 and TRBJ2-7; the D gene is possibly TRBD1 (5 bases). Trimming cost V 0 bases and J 1 base, with 10 bases left between them. CDR1 SGHAT and CDR2 FQNNGV come from the germline V gene. The CDR3 is made up of 15 amino acids. CDR3 protein: CASSLDGQNSYEQYF. CDR3 in DNA: TGTGCCAGCAGCTTAGATGGACAAAATTCCTACGAGCAGTACTTC.

The chain carries TRBV27 and TRBJ2-7, with 13 bases aligning to TRBD2. The CDR3 is 19 amino acids. Germline loops: CDR1 MNHEY, CDR2 SMNVEV (reference sequence). J gave up 3 bases and V 4 bases, and 15 bases lay outside the gene matches. This chain's CDR3 is CASSSIPDTSGRGFYEQYF. The CDR3 DNA reads as TGTGCCAGCAGTTCAATTCCCGACACTAGCGGGAGGGGATTCTACGAGCAGTACTTC.

The sample holds a few counts of this clone. The chain recombines TRBV11-3 with TRBJ2-1; perhaps TRBD2 as D (6 bases). V lost 1 base and J 8 bases, leaving 9 bases between the germline ends. Germline V gene data show CDR1 as SGHNT and CDR2 as YENEEA. The CDR3 totals 13 residues. CDR3 nucleotides: TGTGCCAGCAGCTTAGGGAGGGACGATGAGCAGTTCTTC. This encodes CASSLGRDDEQFF. The full variable domain, in which reference TRBV11-3 and TRBJ2-1 provide the parts outside the CDR3, is EAGVVQSPRYKIIEKKQPVAFWCNPISGHNTLYWYLQNLGQGPELLIRYENEEAVDDSQLPKDRFSAERLKGVDSTLKIQPAELGDSAVYLCASSLGRDDEQFFGPGTRLTVL.

In its sample, this clone was seen a few times. V and J are TRBV10-3 and TRBJ1-5; 9 bases match TRBD1. V trimming: 2 bases; J trimming: 6 bases; junction bases outside the gene matches: 11. This CDR3 is built from 17 residues. Germline CDR1 is ENHRY and CDR2 is SYGVKD. The CDR3 nucleotides read TGTGCCATCAGTGAGGGACCGACAGGGGGTCAAGGTCAGCCCCAGCATTTT. As protein: CAISEGPTGGQGQPQHF.